This T cell receptor (beta chain) derives from a study of cytomegalovirus exposure and HLA in healthy donors. Study outcomes and limitations: A subsequent analysis found that TCR clusters from the first cohort also tended to co-occur in the 120 or so validation repertoires, with about 94% of cluster scores above 0. Accounts indicate the classifier identified cytomegalovirus status with strong specificity and sensitivity. The study designated roughly 160 TCR beta chains cytomegalovirus-associated.

Separate from the roughly 670-subject first cohort, the roughly 120-subject validation cohort was the one that the donors belonged to. V lost 3 bases and J lost 2, with 7 bases in between. The CDR3 is 13 residues long. In germline, CDR1 is KGHSH, CDR2 LQKENI. Profiled with immunoSEQ multiplex PCR; TCRdb holds only in-frame clones, not every one. The table shows hundreds of thousands of clones, with roughly 80% occurring only once. Comments on this clone: Its antigen is as yet unknown. A much larger clone sits a single nucleotide away, making a read error possible. The sample has other DNA sequences that encode this CDR3 too.

The V gene is TRBV18, the J gene TRBJ1-2; D may be TRBD1 (5 bases). Sequencing input: PBMCs. This receptor was obtained from a woman aged 18-29 years in good health and CMV-seronegative. CDR3 in amino acids: CASSPRDNYGYTF. As DNA, the CDR3 is TGTGCCAGCTCACCCCGGGACAACTATGGCTACACCTTC.